The 23 T cell receptor beta chains below come from one sample, sequenced in a study of regulatory T cells in long-lasting Graves disease. Time point specified: persistent/refractory GD, antithyroid drugs over 5 years with positive TRAb. The TCR library used RNA extracted from PBMCs. Arm-PCR of CDR3 regions with iRepertoire HTBI primers generated TCR beta libraries. Using its own MiXCR run on the multiplex PCR reads, TCRdb lists one record per CDR3 protein. The table records around 460,000 distinct CDR3 sequences, about 20% of them present only once. Sequenced material: peripheral blood mononuclear cells (PBMCs), taken when the disease was refractory, from a patient treated with antithyroid drugs. Receptor source: a female donor with Graves disease.

This clonotype was detected ten times or more. The chain carries TRBV7-8 and TRBJ1-5, with 7 nucleotides matching TRBD1. This CDR3 spans 16 amino acids. Losses at the gene ends were 1 base for V and 3 bases for J; bases not matched to a gene: 6. The V gene's germline CDR1 is SGHVS and CDR2 FQNEAQ. The CDR3 DNA sequence: TGTGCCAGCAGCTTAGGTAACAGGGGCGTCAATCAGCCCCAGCATTTT. Translation: CASSLGNRGVNQPQHF.

There are many counts of this clonotype. This chain uses TRBV28 with TRBJ1-5, with TRBD1 matching 8 bases. CDR1 and CDR2 from the germline V gene are MDHEN and SYDVKM. The CDR3 totals 16 residues. With V trimmed by 5 bases and J by 4 bases, 10 bases remained unmatched. In DNA form, the CDR3 reads TGTGCCAGCAGTCCTCGGACAGGGTCGGCAAATCAGCCCCAGCATTTT. Residues: CASSPRTGSANQPQHF.

This clonotype has a count of ten or more. This chain links TRBV12-3 or TRBV12-4 with TRBJ1-5; 7 nucleotides match TRBD1. V lost 4 bases and J lost 1; bases outside the gene matches: 4. This CDR3 comprises 15 residues. The CDR3 coding sequence is TGTGCCAGCAGTTCCCGGACAGGCAGCAATCAGCCCCAGCATTTT. This translates into CASSSRTGSNQPQHF.

J is TRBJ1-5 and V is TRBV13; no firm D call. CDR1 is PRHDT, CDR2 FYEKMQ, per germline (reference sequence). V lost 0 bases and J lost 2, with 8 bases in between. This CDR3 has 15 residues. The CDR3 loop reads CASSLGVSRNQPQHF. CDR3 DNA sequence: TGTGCCAGCAGCTTAGGGGTCAGCCGCAATCAGCCCCAGCATTTT.

The sample holds many counts of this clonotype. The V gene is TRBV7-2, the J gene TRBJ2-7; D remains ambiguous. Per the germline V gene, CDR1 is SGHTA and CDR2 is FQGNSA. The CDR3 is 11 amino acids. V was clipped by 5 bases and J by 6 bases, with 8 bases between them. The CDR3 here is CASSPEGEQYF. The DNA for the CDR3 is TGTGCCAGCAGCCCCGAAGGCGAGCAGTACTTC.

This clonotype was detected only a few times. The V and J genes are TRBV28 and TRBJ1-2, with D tentatively TRBD1 (5 bases). CDR1 and CDR2 from the germline V gene are MDHEN and SYDVKM. The CDR3 consists of 13 residues. The V end was cut by 1 base, the J end by 8 bases, with 11 bases between. The CDR3: CASSLSGLGGYTF. Written as DNA, the CDR3 is TGTGCCAGCAGTTTATCGGGGCTGGGAGGCTACACCTTC.

This clonotype was recorded a few times. The chain recombines TRBV6-2 or TRBV6-3 with TRBJ1-5, with D perhaps TRBD1 (6 bases). Germline V gene sequence: CDR1 MNHEY, CDR2 SVGEGT. This CDR3 is 15 amino acids long. V lost 0 bases and J lost 3, with 9 bases in between. CDR3 in DNA: TGTGCCAGCAGTTACTCCCCAGGGGTCAATCAGCCCCAGCATTTT. It is translated as CASSYSPGVNQPQHF.

V and J are TRBV2 and TRBJ2-1, with D possibly TRBD2 on 5 matching bases. V was clipped by 6 bases and J by 4 bases, with 16 bases between them. Germline V CDR1 and CDR2: SNHLY, FYNNEI. The CDR3 is 15 amino acids. The CDR3 protein is CASSAGLSDYNEQFF. The DNA for the CDR3 is TGTGCCAGCAGCGCCGGACTCAGTGATTACAATGAGCAGTTCTTC.

This clonotype was detected many times. The gene calls are TRBV12-3 or TRBV12-4 and TRBJ1-2; D ambiguous. The CDR3 spans 13 residues. V was trimmed by 5 bases and J by 7 bases, leaving 14 bases between them. DNA for the CDR3: TGTGCCAGCAGTCCCACATCCGGGTCTGGCTACACCTTC. Its translation: CASSPTSGSGYTF.

The chain is built from TRBV7-2 and TRBJ2-7, with D perhaps TRBD2 (5 bases). This CDR3 has 14 residues. Per germline, CDR1 SGHTA and CDR2 FQGNSA. V dropped 2 bases and J dropped 4 bases, with 12 bases sitting between them. In nucleotides, the CDR3 is TGTGCCAGCAGCTTAAGGCGACTATCTTACGAGCAGTACTTC. This translates into CASSLRRLSYEQYF.

As regards this clonotype: A much larger clone lies one base from this, so it may be a read error. V and J are TRBV28 and TRBJ2-7, with 15 positions matching TRBD2. With V trimmed by 8 bases and J by 5 bases, 10 bases remained unmatched. The CDR3 consists of 16 residues. CDR1 is MDHEN, CDR2 SYDVKM, per germline. The CDR3 here is CASGRTGLAGGNEQYF. CDR3 in DNA: TGTGCCAGCGGCCGAACGGGACTAGCGGGAGGCAACGAGCAGTACTTC.

This clonotype was detected a few times. The chain links TRBV29-1 to TRBJ1-2; no clear D. The CDR3 is 10 amino acids. Trimming cost V 3 bases and J 6 bases, with 5 bases left between them. The germline CDR1 and CDR2 sequences are SQVTM and ANQGSEA. CDR3 DNA sequence: TGCAGCGTTGAGGGTCATGGCTACACCTTC. It encodes CSVEGHGYTF.

In the case of this clonotype: This may be a read error: a much more frequent sequence differs by one nucleotide. The gene calls are TRBV20-1 and TRBJ2-7, with a weak D call TRBD2 (6 bases). The CDR3 has 13 residues. Trimming shortened V by 5 bases and J by 4 bases, and 15 bases separated the two germline ends. CDR1 and CDR2 from the germline V gene are DFQATT and SNEGSKA (reference sequence). CDR3 sequence (DNA): TGCAGTGCTTGGCGGGGCGGGGTATACGAGCAGTACTTC. Its translation is CSAWRGGVYEQYF.

This clonotype appeared a few times. The V gene is TRBV7-2, the J gene TRBJ1-3; 8 positions agree with TRBD1. Germline V gene lookup returns CDR1 SGHTA and CDR2 FQGNSA. This CDR3 comprises 14 residues. V lost 5 bases, J lost 6 bases, and 6 bases stayed unmatched. DNA of the CDR3: TGTGCCAGCAGCCCAGGGGGCCACTCAAACACCATATATTTT. It is translated as CASSPGGHSNTIYF.

This clonotype was picked up many times. V usage is TRBV28 and J usage is TRBJ2-7; D is perhaps TRBD2 (5 bases). Trimming removed 5 bases from V and 2 bases from J, with 13 bases in between. The CDR3 runs to 14 residues. Germline loops: CDR1 MDHEN, CDR2 SYDVKM. CDR3 bases: TGTGCCAGCAGTACCACCGGGGAAACCTACGAGCAGTACTTC. Translating gives CASSTTGETYEQYF.

This clonotype appeared a few times. This chain links TRBV10-3 with TRBJ1-2, with D hard to call. This CDR3 spans 14 amino acids. V lost 0 bases and J lost 4, with 9 bases in between. CDR1 is ENHRY and CDR2 is SYGVKD in the germline V gene. The CDR3 sequence is CAISESTLGYGYTF. DNA for the CDR3: TGTGCCATCAGTGAGTCGACTCTAGGCTATGGCTACACCTTC.

The chain couples TRBV7-8 to TRBJ2-7; D is ambiguous. Germline CDR1 SGHVS, CDR2 FQNEAQ. The CDR3 is 14 residues long. The V and J ends lost 3 bases and 7 bases respectively, with 16 bases between them. CDR3: CASSFRRLVVEQYF. CDR3 nucleotide sequence: TGTGCCAGCAGCTTTAGGCGATTGGTGGTAGAGCAGTACTTC.

This sequence joins TRBV7-2 and TRBJ1-5; maybe TRBD1 (6 bases). The germline gives CDR1 SGHTA, CDR2 FQGNSA. Trimming pared 5 bases from V and 3 bases from J, leaving 17 bases between. The CDR3 is 16 amino acids. CDR3 DNA sequence: TGTGCCAGCAGCCCCACTCGGGGGGCTAACAATCAGCCCCAGCATTTT. Amino acids: CASSPTRGANNQPQHF.

This clonotype was counted between two and nine times. V usage is TRBV6-1 and J usage is TRBJ1-1, with D tentatively TRBD1 (5 bases). The CDR3 runs to 15 residues. Germline assignment: CDR1 MNHNS and CDR2 SASEGT. The ends were cut back, 6 bases at V and 1 base at J, with 15 bases in the middle. In nucleotides, the CDR3 is TGTGCCAGCAGCATCGACAGTCTGACGAACACTGAAGCTTTCTTT. It yields the protein CASSIDSLTNTEAFF.

Remarks on this clonotype: This clone may be a read error of a much larger clone one base away. This rearrangement joins TRBV28 to TRBJ2-2; D not resolved. The V end lost 0 bases, the J end lost 6 bases, and 11 bases lay between the germline ends. The germline CDR1 and CDR2 sequences are MDHEN and SYDVKM. The CDR3 runs 15 residues. The CDR3 nucleotides read TGTGCCAGCAGTTTATGGAAGGGAAACGCCGGGGAGCTGTTTTTT. This encodes CASSLWKGNAGELFF.

This chain connects TRBV30 to TRBJ2-1; 8 nucleotides align to TRBD2. CDR1 and CDR2 from the germline V gene are GTSNPN and SVGIG (reference sequence). This CDR3 has 14 amino acids. V was pared by 4 bases and J by 8 bases, with 10 bases of the junction left unmatched. In DNA form, the CDR3 reads TGTGCCTGGACGCGGAGCGGGAGTTGGGATGAGCAGTTCTTC. It codes for CAWTRSGSWDEQFF.

The chain has TRBV7-9 and TRBJ1-2; possible D gene TRBD1, 6 bases. The CDR3 length is 14 residues. Trimming cost V 6 bases and J 5 bases, with 16 bases left between them. In germline, CDR1 is SEHNR, CDR2 FQNEAQ (reference sequence). CDR3 coding DNA: TGTGCCAGCAGTTTGATTTTGGACAGTTATGGCTACACCTTC. As protein: CASSLILDSYGYTF.

This clonotype occurred a few times. The chain employs TRBV19 and TRBJ2-2; D is undetermined. Germline-derived CDR1 and CDR2 are LNHDA and SQIVND (reference sequence). CDR3 size: 14 residues. V was cut by 10 bases and J by 1 base, with 13 bases left in between. CDR3 DNA sequence: TGTGCCACCTTTTCCGACGGGAACACCGGGGAGCTGTTTTTT. Amino acid sequence: CATFSDGNTGELFF.